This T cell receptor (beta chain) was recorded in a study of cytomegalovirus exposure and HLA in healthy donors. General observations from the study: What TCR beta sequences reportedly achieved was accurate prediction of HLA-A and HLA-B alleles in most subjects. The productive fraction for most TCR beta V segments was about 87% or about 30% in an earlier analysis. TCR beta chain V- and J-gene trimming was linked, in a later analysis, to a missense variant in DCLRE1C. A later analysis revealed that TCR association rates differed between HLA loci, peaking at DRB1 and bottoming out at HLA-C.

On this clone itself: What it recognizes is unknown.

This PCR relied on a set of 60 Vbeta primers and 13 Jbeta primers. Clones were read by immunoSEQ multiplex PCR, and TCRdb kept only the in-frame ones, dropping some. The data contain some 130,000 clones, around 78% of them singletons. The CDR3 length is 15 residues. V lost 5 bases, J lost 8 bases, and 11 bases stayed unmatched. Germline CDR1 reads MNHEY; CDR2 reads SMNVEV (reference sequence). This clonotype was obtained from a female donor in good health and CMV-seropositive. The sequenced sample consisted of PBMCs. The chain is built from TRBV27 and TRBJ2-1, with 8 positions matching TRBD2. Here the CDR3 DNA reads TGTGCCAGCAGTCCACCCGGACTAGCCTCCGATGAGCAGTTCTTC. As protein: CASSPPGLASDEQFF.